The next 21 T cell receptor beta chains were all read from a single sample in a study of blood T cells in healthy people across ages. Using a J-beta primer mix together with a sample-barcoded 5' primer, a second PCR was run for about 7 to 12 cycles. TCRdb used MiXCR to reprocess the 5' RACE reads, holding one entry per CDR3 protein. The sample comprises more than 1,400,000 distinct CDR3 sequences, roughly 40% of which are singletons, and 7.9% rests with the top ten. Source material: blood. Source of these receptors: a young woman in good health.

This CDR3 is CSASLLAGGQETQYF. The CDR3 nucleotides are TGCAGTGCTAGCCTTCTGGCGGGGGGGCAAGAGACCCAGTACTTC. The chain has TRBV20-1 and TRBJ2-5, with 9 bases identical to TRBD2. CDR3 size: 15 residues. Germline V gene sequence: CDR1 DFQATT, CDR2 SNEGSKA (reference sequence). V trimming: 3 bases; J trimming: 2 bases; junction bases outside the gene matches: 7.

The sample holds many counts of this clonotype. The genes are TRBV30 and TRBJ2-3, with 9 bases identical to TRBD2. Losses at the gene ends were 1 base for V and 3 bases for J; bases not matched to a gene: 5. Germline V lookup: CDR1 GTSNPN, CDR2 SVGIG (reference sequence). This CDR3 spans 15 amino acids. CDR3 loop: CAWSGLAVQTDTQYF. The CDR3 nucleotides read TGTGCCTGGAGTGGACTAGCGGTTCAAACAGATACGCAGTATTTT.

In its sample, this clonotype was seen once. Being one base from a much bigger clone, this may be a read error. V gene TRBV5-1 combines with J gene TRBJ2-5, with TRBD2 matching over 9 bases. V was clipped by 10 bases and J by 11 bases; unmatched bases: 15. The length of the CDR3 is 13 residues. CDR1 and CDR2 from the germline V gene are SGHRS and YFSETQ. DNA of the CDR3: TGCGCCTCGACTAGCGGTCAAAGGGGTGAGCAGTACTTC. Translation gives CASTSGQRGEQYF. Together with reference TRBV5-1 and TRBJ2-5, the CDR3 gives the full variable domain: KAGVTQTPRYLIKTRGQQVTLSCSPISGHRSVSWYQQTPGQGLQFLFEYFSETQRNKGNFPGRFSGRQFSNSRSEMNVSTLELGDSALYLCASTSGQRGEQYFGPGTRLLVL.

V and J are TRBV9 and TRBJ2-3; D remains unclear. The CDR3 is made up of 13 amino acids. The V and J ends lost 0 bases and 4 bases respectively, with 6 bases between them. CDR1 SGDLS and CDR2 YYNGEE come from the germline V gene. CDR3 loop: CASSVESPDTQYF. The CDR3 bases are TGTGCCAGCAGCGTAGAGTCCCCAGATACGCAGTATTTT. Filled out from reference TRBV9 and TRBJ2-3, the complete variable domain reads DSGVTQTPKHLITATGQRVTLRCSPRSGDLSVYWYQQSLDQGLQFLIQYYNGEERAKGNILERFSAQQFPDLHSELNLSSLELGDSALYFCASSVESPDTQYFGPGTRLTVL.

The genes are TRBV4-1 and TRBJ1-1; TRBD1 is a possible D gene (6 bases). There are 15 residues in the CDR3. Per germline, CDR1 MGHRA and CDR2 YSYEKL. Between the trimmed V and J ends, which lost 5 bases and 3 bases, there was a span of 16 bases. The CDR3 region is CASSWGGRSDTEAFF. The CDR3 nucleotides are TGCGCCAGCAGCTGGGGGGGCAGGTCGGACACTGAAGCTTTCTTT.

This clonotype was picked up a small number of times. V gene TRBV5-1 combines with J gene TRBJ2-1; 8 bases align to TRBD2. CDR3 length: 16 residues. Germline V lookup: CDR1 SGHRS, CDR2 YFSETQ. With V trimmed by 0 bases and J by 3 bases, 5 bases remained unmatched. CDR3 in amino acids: CASSLAEAGDYNEQFF. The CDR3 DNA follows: TGCGCCAGCAGCTTGGCGGAAGCGGGAGACTACAATGAGCAGTTCTTC.

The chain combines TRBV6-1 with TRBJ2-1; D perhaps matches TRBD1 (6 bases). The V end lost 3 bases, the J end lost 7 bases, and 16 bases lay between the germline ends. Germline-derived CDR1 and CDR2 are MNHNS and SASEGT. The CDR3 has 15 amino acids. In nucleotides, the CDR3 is TGTGCCAGCAGTGAGCAGGGGAACGCTTTGAATGAGCAGTTCTTC. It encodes CASSEQGNALNEQFF.

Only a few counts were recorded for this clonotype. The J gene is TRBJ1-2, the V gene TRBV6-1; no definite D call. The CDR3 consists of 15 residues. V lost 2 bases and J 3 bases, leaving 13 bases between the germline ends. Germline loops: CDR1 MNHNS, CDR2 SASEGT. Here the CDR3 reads CASSESSAFYYGYTF. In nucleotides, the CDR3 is TGTGCCAGCAGTGAATCTTCGGCTTTTTACTATGGCTACACCTTC.

CDR3 region: CASRGPSTYEQYF. CDR3 nucleotide sequence: TGTGCCAGCAGGGGCCCTTCCACCTACGAGCAGTACTTC. This sequence joins TRBV2 and TRBJ2-4; no clear D. The end of the DNA is better explained by TRBJ2-7, so the J call may be wrong. The CDR3 spans 13 residues. The V gene's germline CDR1 is SNHLY and CDR2 FYNNEI.

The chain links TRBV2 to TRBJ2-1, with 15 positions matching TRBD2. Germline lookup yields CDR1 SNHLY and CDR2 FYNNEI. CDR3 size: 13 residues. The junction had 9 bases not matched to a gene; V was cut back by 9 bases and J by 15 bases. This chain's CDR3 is CARTWTSGGAMFF. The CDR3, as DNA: TGTGCCAGAACTTGGACTAGCGGGGGGGCCATGTTCTTC.

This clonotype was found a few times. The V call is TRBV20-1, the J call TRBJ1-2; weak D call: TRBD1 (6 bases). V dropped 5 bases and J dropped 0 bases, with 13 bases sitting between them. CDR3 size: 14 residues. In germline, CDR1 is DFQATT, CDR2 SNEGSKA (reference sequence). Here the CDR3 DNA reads TGCAGTGCTGGGGGGCCCGGAGCTAACTATGGCTACACCTTC. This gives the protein CSAGGPGANYGYTF.

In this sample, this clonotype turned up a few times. The CDR3 protein is CASSINKRERPAYNEQYF. The CDR3 DNA follows: TGTGCCAGTAGTATAAATAAGCGGGAGAGACCGGCCTACAATGAGCAGTACTTC. The rearrangement joins TRBV19 to TRBJ2-7; 8 nucleotides line up with TRBD2. V was clipped by 2 bases and J by 7 bases; unmatched bases: 19. From germline, CDR1 is LNHDA and CDR2 SQIVND (reference sequence). The CDR3 extends over 18 amino acids.

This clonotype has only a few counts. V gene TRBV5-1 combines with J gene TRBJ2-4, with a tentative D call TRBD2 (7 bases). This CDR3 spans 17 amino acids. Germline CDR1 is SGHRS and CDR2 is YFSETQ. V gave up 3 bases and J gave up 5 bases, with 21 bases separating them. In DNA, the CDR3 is TGCGCCAGCAGCTCTCACCGCGGGGGCAGTTTCGAAAACATTCAGTACTTC. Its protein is CASSSHRGGSFENIQYF.

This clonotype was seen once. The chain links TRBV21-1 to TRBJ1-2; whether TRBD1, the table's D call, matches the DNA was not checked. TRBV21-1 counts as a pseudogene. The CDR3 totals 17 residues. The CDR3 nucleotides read TGTGCCAGCAGCTATCAACTCCGGGACACCGCTAACTATGGCTACACCTTC. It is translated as CASSYQLRDTANYGYTF.

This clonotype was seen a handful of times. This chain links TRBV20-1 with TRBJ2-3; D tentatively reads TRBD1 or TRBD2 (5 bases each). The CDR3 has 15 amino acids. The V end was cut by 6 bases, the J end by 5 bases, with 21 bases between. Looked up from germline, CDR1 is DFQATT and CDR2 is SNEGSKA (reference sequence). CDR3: CSALGASPLRDTQYF. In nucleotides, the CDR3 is TGCAGTGCCCTAGGGGCTAGCCCCCTACGAGATACGCAGTATTTT.

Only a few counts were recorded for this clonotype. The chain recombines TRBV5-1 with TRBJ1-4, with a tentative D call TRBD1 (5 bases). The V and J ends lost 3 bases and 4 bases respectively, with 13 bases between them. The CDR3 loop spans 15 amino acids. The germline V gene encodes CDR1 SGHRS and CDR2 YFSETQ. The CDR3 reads CASSWTRDVNEKLFF. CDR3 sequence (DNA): TGCGCCAGCAGCTGGACACGGGATGTTAATGAAAAACTGTTTTTT. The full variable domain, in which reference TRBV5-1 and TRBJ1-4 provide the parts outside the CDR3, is KAGVTQTPRYLIKTRGQQVTLSCSPISGHRSVSWYQQTPGQGLQFLFEYFSETQRNKGNFPGRFSGRQFSNSRSEMNVSTLELGDSALYLCASSWTRDVNEKLFFGSGTQLSVL.

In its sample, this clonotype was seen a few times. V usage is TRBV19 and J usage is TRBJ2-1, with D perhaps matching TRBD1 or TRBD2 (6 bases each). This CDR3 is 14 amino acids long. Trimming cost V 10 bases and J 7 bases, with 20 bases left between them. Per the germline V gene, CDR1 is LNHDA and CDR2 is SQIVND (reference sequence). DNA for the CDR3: TGTGCCACCTCCGTTAGGGGGGTCGTAAATGAGCAGTTCTTC. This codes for CATSVRGVVNEQFF.

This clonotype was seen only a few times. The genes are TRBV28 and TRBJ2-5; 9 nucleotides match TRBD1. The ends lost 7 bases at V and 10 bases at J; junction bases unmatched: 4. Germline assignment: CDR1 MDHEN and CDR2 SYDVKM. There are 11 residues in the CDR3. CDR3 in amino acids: CASTGQGFQYF. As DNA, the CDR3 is TGTGCCAGCACCGGACAGGGGTTCCAGTACTTC.

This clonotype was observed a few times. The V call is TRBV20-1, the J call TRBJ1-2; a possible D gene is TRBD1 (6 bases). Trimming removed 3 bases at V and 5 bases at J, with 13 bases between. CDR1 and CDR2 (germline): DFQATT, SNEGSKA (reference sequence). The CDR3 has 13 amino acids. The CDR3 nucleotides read TGCAGTGCTAGTGGGCTGACAGGATATGGCTACACCTTC. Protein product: CSASGLTGYGYTF.

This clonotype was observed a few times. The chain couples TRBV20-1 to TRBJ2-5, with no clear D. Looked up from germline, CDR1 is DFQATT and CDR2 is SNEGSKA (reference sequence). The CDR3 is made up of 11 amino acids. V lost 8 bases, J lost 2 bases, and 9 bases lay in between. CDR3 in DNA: TGCAGTTCCGTAATTCAAGAGACCCAGTACTTC. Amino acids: CSSVIQETQYF.

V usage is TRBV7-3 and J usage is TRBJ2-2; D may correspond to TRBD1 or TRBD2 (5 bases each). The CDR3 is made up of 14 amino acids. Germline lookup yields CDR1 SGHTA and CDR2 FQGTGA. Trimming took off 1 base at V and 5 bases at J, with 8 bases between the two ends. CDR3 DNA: TGTGCCAGCAGCTTAAGGGGGTGGACCGGGGAGCTGTTTTTT. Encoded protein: CASSLRGWTGELFF.